A selection of T cell receptor beta chains follows, all from one sample in a study of cytomegalovirus exposure and HLA in healthy donors. Using immunoSEQ multiplex PCR, the repertoire was profiled, and TCRdb retains in-frame clones only, with some absent. The sample yields about 200,000 clones, almost 70% seen once. Sequencing was carried out using PBMCs. Every receptor here comes from a man aged 35 to 55 in good health and CMV-seropositive. The conserved cysteine and the conserved F or W are not part of the CDR3 here. Only part of the rows carry a size: once, few, many, or a class if the clone is expanded.

. TRBV2 ASQGAPYNSPLH
. TRBV6-1 ASSRDTNSGNTIY
once TRBV7-2 ASSLGQGLRGAF
. TRBV10-3 AIRPSGQAGSYEQY
. TRBV6-1 ASSDWSWEVNQPQH
. TRBV10-3 AISVRENTEAF
few TRBV15 ATSLRLAGGLEQF
. TRBV13 ASSLGSASGGRSYEQY
. TRBV19 ATTFEGNSNQPQH
few TRBV9 ASSEGTIQETQY
. TRBV19 ASTVPGVLYGYT
. TRBV5-1 ASSLAGGLDEQF
. TRBV5-5 ASSSANTGELF
. TRBV9 ASSSQGGSSYNEQF
few TRBV27 ASRPARLADNEQF